This T cell receptor (beta chain) was retrieved from a study of glioma-infiltrating T cells (dated by TCRdb to the mid-2010s). Regarding the complete study: TCR alpha- and beta-chain repertoires were sequenced from glioma tissue, non-neoplastic brain tissue and matched peripheral blood mononuclear cells. To measure divergence between tissue and blood T-cell populations, each tissue-infiltrating repertoire was compared with the peripheral blood repertoire of the same patient. Three low-grade glioma patients, under ten primary glioblastoma patients and three non-glioma patients contributing non-neoplastic brain tissue were included in the paired cohort.

The iRepertoire nested amplicon-rescue multiplex PCR (arm-PCR) platform was used to amplify TCR alpha and beta CDR3 regions from RNA. The input for one-step reverse transcription and amplification was about 100-400 ng of either tissue mRNA or PBMC total RNA. After bead purification, a secondary multiplex PCR added Illumina adapters, and libraries were gel-purified between 200 and 400 bp. Libraries carried internal 6-nucleotide barcodes used for demultiplexing. Sequencing of the libraries was done on an Illumina MiSeq using 2x220 or 2x250 nucleotide paired-end reads. On the authors' methods: Paired reads were merged using FLASH 1.2.11 and aligned with BWA-MEM to the GRCh37 human genome, and TRA and TRB reads were then extracted. An IMGT-derived reference of cassette sequences and CDR3 motifs, with pseudogenes included, was used for V and J assignment. Reads were translated in three frames, and productive CDR3s were defined by a C…FGXG motif without stop codons. Clonotypes were defined as unique combinations of V-J cassette pair and CDR3 amino acid sequence. Reads were filtered by Hamming distance, with the threshold set by the sequence error rate of each sample in mapped regions. The raw public data were reprocessed by TCRdb itself: fastp quality trimming at Q25, MiXCR clonotype calling, in-frame beta chains only. Rows with one shared CDR3 protein collapse into an entry with the most common genes and DNA. The V and J calls here are based on TCRdb, not the publication. This sample has around 97,000 distinct CDR3 sequences in its table, and about 28% of those were observed once. Less than 55% of the sample belongs to the ten largest clones.

This clonotype showed up many times. The antigen it recognizes is unknown. Per-base quality was not reported, and no clone a single base away is much larger than it. There are 15 amino acids in the CDR3, from cysteine to phenylalanine inclusive. The retained sequence is limited to the CDR3, 45 bases, with the frame set at the first base. Germline trimming: 4 bases from V, 1 base from J; junction bases outside gene matches: 6. CDR1 and CDR2, looked up from the germline V gene (reference sequence), are SGHNT and YYREEE. The paper's findings and limits, for the study overall: In non-neoplastic patients, VJ-independent divergence between tissue and blood fell below expectation, whereas in all gliomas, and especially in low-grade gliomas, the divergence rose above expectation. Only a very small number of CDR3 sequences turned up in both tissue and blood, a result put down to high CDR3 diversity combined with limited sampling. Small numbers underpinned the group comparisons: eight glioblastoma patients, three low-grade glioma patients and three non-neoplastic patients.

The chain is made from TRBV5-4 and TRBJ1-1, with TRBD1 identical over 8 junction bases. The TCR comes from a human donor with low-grade glioma or glioblastoma, undergoing nonglioma brain surgery, or in good health (not recorded which). Sequenced sample: glioma tissue, nonneoplastic brain tissue, or PBMCs (not recorded which). CDR3 loop: CASSALQGENTEAFF. The DNA sequence is given as TGTGCCAGCAGCGCGTTACAGGGGGAGAACACTGAAGCTTTCTTT.